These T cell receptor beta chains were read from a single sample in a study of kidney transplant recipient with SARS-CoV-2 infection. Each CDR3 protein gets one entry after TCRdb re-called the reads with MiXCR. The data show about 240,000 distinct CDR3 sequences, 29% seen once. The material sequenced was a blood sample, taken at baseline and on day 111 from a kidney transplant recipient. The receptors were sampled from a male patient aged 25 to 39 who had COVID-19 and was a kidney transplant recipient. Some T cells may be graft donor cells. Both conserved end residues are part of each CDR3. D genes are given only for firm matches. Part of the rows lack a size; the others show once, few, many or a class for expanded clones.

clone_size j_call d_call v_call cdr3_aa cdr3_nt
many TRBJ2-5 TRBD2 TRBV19 CASSMGGVQETQYF TGTGCCAGTAGTATGGGGGGGGTGCAAGAGACCCAGTACTTC
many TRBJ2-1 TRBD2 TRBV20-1 CSARLAGGPYNEQFF TGCAGTGCCCGACTAGCGGGAGGGCCTTACAATGAGCAGTTCTTC
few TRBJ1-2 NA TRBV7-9 CASSCVRYHGKTYGYTF TGTGCCAGCAGCTGCGTGAGATACCATGGAAAGACCTATGGCTACACCTTC
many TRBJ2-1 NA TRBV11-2 CASSLGRVTYNEQFF TGTGCCAGCAGCTTAGGGCGGGTCACCTACAATGAGCAGTTCTTC
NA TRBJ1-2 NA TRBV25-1 CASSACQELGKAYGYTF TGTGCCAGCAGTGCTTGTCAAGAACTGGGAAAGGCCTATGGCTACACCTTC
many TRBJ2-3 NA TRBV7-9 CASSFGRSTDTQYF TGTGCCAGCAGCTTTGGACGCAGCACAGATACGCAGTATTTT
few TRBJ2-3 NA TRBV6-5 CASITESTDTQYF TGTGCCAGCATTACGGAGAGCACAGATACGCAGTATTTT
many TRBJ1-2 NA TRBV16 CASSPIPVVRKTYGYTF TGTGCCAGCAGCCCGATCCCGGTCGTTAGAAAGACCTATGGCTACACCTTC
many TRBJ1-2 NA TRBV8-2 CGSCNDDSRKTYGYTF TGTGGCAGTTGCAACGATGATAGCCGAAAGACCTATGGCTACACCTTC
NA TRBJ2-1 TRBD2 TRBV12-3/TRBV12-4 CASSQSGGAYNEQFF TGTGCCAGCAGCCAAAGCGGGGGGGCCTACAATGAGCAGTTCTTC
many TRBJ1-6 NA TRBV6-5 CASSADRKNSPLHF TGTGCCAGCAGTGCAGACAGGAAGAATTCACCCCTCCACTTT
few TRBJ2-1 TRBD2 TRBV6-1 CASSELSSGMDEQFF TGTGCCAGCAGTGAATTGTCTAGCGGGATGGATGAGCAGTTCTTC
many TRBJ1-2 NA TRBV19 CASSYARTNRKTYGYTF TGTGCCAGTAGTTACGCCAGGACAAATCGAAAGACCTATGGCTACACCTTC
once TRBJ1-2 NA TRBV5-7 CASIRTLAWKTYGYTF TGTGCCAGCATTCGGACTCTTGCGTGGAAGACCTATGGCTACACCTTC
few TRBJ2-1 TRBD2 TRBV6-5 CASSDQTSASLKEQFF TGTGCCAGCAGTGACCAGACTAGCGCTTCATTGAAGGAGCAGTTCTTC
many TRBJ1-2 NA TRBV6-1 CASSNILECRNTYGYTF TGTGCCAGCAGTAACATTTTGGAATGTAGAAATACCTATGGCTACACCTTC
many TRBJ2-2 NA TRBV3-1 CASSDPCPISGLTGELFF TGTGCCAGCAGCGATCCGTGTCCCATTTCAGGCTTGACCGGGGAGCTGTTTTTT
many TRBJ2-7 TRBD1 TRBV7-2 CASSSRQGVGEQYF TGTGCCAGCAGCTCCCGACAGGGCGTAGGAGAGCAGTACTTC
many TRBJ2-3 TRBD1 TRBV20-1 CSAGTGSTDTQYF TGCAGTGCTGGGACAGGGAGCACAGATACGCAGTATTTT
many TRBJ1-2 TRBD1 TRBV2 CASSGQGADYGYTF TGTGCCAGCAGTGGACAGGGGGCCGACTATGGCTACACCTTC
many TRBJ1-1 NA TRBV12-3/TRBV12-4 CASSLRGRLTEAFF TGTGCCAGCAGTTTAAGAGGCAGGCTCACTGAAGCTTTCTTT
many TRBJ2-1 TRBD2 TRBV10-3 CAISESRASGDNNEQFF TGTGCCATCAGTGAGTCGAGGGCTAGCGGGGATAACAATGAGCAGTTCTTC
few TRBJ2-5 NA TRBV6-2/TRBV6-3 CASSRTGTLGTQYF TGTGCCAGCAGTCGGACCGGGACTTTGGGGACCCAGTACTTC
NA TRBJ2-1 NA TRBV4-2 CASSRDWNGQFF TGTGCCAGCAGCCGCGACTGGAATGGGCAGTTCTTC
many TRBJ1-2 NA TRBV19 CASSKGMTNRKTYGYTF TGTGCCAGTAGTAAGGGGATGACAAATCGAAAGACCTATGGCTACACCTTC
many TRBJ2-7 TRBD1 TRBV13 CASSPLKETGGNEQYF TGTGCCAGCAGCCCGTTAAAAGAGACAGGGGGCAACGAGCAGTACTTC
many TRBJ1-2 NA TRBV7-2 CASSLASRDGKTYGYTF TGTGCCAGCAGCTTGGCATCCAGAGACGGAAAGACCTATGGCTACACCTTC
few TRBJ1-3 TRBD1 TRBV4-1 CASSQPPTGTGNTIYF TGCGCCAGCAGCCAACCCCCGACAGGGACTGGAAACACCATATATTTT
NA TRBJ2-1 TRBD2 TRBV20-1 CSARGLAGGNEQFF TGCAGTGCTAGAGGGCTAGCGGGAGGTAATGAGCAGTTCTTC
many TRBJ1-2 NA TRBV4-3 CASSQLGGRRKTYGYTF TGCGCCAGCAGCCAGCTAGGAGGACGTCGAAAGACCTATGGCTACACCTTC
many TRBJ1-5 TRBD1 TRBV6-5 CASSYSTGVNQPQHF TGTGCCAGCAGTTACTCAACAGGGGTCAATCAGCCCCAGCATTTT
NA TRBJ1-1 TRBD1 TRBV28 CASSRGQPKNTEAFF TGTGCCAGCAGCCGGGGACAGCCCAAGAACACTGAAGCTTTCTTT
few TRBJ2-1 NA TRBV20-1 CSADLVYNEQFF TGCAGTGCCGACCTAGTCTACAATGAGCAGTTCTTC
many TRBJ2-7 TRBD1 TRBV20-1 CSATGGSFREQYF TGCAGTGCCACAGGGGGCTCTTTTCGCGAGCAGTACTTC
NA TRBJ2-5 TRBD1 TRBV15 CATSGQGRETQYF TGTGCCACCAGCGGACAGGGGCGAGAGACCCAGTACTTC
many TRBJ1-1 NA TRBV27 CASSLFGRGMNTEAFF TGTGCCAGCAGTTTATTCGGCCGGGGTATGAACACTGAAGCTTTCTTT
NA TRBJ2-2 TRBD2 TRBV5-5 CASSASGLAGVGGTGELFF TGTGCCAGCAGCGCCTCCGGGCTAGCGGGAGTCGGGGGCACCGGGGAGCTGTTTTTT
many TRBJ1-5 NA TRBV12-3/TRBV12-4 CASVDRRYQPQHF TGTGCCAGCGTCGACAGGCGATATCAGCCCCAGCATTTT
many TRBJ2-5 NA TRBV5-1 CASSSGGILLQETQYF TGCGCCAGCAGCTCGGGCGGGATCCTCTTACAAGAGACCCAGTACTTC
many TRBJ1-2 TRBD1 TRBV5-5 CASSPRTGSIYGYTF TGTGCCAGCAGCCCCAGGACAGGGAGTATCTATGGCTACACCTTC
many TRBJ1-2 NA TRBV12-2 CASRVNMTPRKTYGYTF TGTGCAAGTCGCGTGAATATGACTCCACGAAAGACCTATGGCTACACCTTC
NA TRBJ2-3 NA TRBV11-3 CASSLGGEQTDTQYF TGTGCCAGCAGCTTAGGGGGCGAGCAAACAGATACGCAGTATTTT
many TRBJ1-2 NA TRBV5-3 CARRLEVVRKTYGYTF TGTGCCAGACGTCTAGAAGTGGTGAGAAAGACCTATGGCTACACCTTC
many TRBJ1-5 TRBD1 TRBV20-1 CSARENRGSQPQHF TGCAGTGCTAGAGAAAACAGGGGAAGTCAGCCCCAGCATTTT
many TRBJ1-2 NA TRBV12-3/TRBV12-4 CASSQIFSFRKTYGYTF TGTGCCAGCAGTCAGATTTTCAGCTTCCGAAAGACCTATGGCTACACCTTC
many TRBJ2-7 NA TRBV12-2 CASRLETSGISYEQYF TGTGCAAGTCGCCTAGAGACTAGCGGAATAAGCTACGAGCAGTACTTC
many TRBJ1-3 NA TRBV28 CASRWGRLLGNTIYF TGTGCCAGCAGGTGGGGGAGGCTTCTCGGAAACACCATATATTTT
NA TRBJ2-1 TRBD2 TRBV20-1 CSARETLAANNEQFF TGCAGTGCTAGAGAAACACTAGCGGCGAACAATGAGCAGTTCTTC
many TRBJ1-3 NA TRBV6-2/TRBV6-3 CASSYSSTDVDTIYF TGTGCCAGCAGTTACTCGAGTACCGACGTGGACACCATATATTTT
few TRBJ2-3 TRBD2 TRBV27 CASSPLAGWGTDTQYF TGTGCCAGCAGTCCACTAGCGGGGTGGGGGACAGATACGCAGTATTTT